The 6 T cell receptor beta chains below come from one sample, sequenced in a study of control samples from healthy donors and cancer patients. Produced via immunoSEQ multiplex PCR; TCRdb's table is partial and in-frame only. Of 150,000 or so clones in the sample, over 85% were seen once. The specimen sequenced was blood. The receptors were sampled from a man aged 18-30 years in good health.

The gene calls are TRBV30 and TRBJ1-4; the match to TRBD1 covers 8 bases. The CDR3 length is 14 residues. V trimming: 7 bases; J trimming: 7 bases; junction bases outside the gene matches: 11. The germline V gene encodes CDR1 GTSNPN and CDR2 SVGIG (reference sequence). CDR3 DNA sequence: TGTGCCTTGGACGTGGACAGGGCTATTGAAAAACTGTTTTTT. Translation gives CALDVDRAIEKLFF. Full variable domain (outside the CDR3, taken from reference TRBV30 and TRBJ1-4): SQTIHQWPATLVQPVGSPLSLECTVEGTSNPNLYWYRQAAGRGLQLLFYSVGIGQISSEVPQNLSASRPQDRQFILSSKKLLLSDSGFYLCALDVDRAIEKLFFGSGTQLSVL.

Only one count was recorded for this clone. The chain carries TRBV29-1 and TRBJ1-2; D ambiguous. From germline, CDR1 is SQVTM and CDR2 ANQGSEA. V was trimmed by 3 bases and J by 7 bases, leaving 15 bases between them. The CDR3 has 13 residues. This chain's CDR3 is CSVDVGTSGGYTF. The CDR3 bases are TGCAGCGTTGACGTCGGAACGTCCGGTGGCTACACCTTC.

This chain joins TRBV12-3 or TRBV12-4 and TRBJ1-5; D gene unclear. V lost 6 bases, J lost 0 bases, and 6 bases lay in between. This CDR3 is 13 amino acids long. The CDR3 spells CASSFYSNQPQHF. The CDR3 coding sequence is TGTGCCAGCAGCTTTTATAGCAATCAGCCCCAGCATTTT.

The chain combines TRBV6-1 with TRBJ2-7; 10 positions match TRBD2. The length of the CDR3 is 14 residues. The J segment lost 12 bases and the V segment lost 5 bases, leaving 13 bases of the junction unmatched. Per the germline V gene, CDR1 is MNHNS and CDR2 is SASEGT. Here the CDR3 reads CASSLRTSGHLGYF. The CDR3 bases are TGTGCCAGCAGTTTAAGGACTAGCGGCCACTTGGGGTACTTC.

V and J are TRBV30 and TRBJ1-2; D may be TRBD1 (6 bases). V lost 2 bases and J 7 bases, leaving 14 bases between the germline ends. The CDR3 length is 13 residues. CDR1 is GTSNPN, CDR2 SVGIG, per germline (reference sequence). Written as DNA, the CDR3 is TGTGCCTGGAGTTTCGGGGGGCGGGTTGGCTACACCTTC. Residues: CAWSFGGRVGYTF.

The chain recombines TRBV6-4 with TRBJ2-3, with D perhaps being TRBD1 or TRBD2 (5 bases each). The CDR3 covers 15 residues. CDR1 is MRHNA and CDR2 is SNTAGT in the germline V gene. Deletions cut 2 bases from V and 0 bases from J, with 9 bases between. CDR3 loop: CASSDGGTSTDTQYF. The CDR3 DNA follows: TGTGCCAGCAGTGACGGGGGTACTAGCACAGATACGCAGTATTTT.